These T cell receptor beta chains were read from a single sample in a study of cytomegalovirus exposure and HLA in healthy donors. The method was immunoSEQ multiplex PCR; TCRdb's version includes in-frame clones alone and lacks a portion of them. Its clone listing holds roughly 62,000 clones. The sample taken for sequencing was PBMCs. All receptors come from a woman between 18 and 29 years old in good health and CMV-seronegative. The CDR3 runs from the conserved cysteine through the conserved F or W. Each record gives: D gene, V gene, J gene, CDR3 protein, CDR3 DNA. The D gene is left open where the match is weak.

>TRBD2|TRBV4-1|TRBJ2-7
CASSQDRPRLAGEQYF
TGCGCCAGCAGCCAAGATCGGCCGCGACTAGCAGGCGAGCAGTACTTC
>TRBD2|TRBV10-1|TRBJ2-1
CASTHQELAGGEYNEQFF
TGCGCCAGCACCCATCAGGAACTAGCGGGAGGGGAATACAATGAGCAGTTCTTC
>NA|TRBV30|TRBJ1-6
CAWSPRTAPNSPLHF
TGTGCCTGGAGCCCAAGGACAGCTCCTAATTCACCCCTCCACTTT
>TRBD1|TRBV5-1|TRBJ1-1
CASRSQGALTEAFF
TGCGCCAGCAGATCGCAGGGGGCGCTGACTGAAGCTTTCTTT
>NA|TRBV7-2|TRBJ2-7
CASSLARRQEYEQYF
TGTGCCAGCAGCTTAGCGCGGAGACAGGAATACGAGCAGTACTTC
>NA|TRBV13|TRBJ1-4
CASSLGLGATNEKLFF
TGTGCCAGCAGCTTAGGCCTAGGTGCAACTAATGAAAAACTGTTTTTT
>NA|TRBV5-1|TRBJ2-6
CASSLGPSSGANVLTF
TGCGCCAGCAGCTTGGGTCCTAGCTCTGGGGCCAACGTCCTGACTTTC
>NA|TRBV7-2|TRBJ2-7
CASSLWGRGGAYEQYF
TGTGCCAGCAGCTTATGGGGCAGGGGTGGGGCCTACGAGCAGTACTTC
>TRBD1|TRBV29-1|TRBJ1-2
CSVVQGYYGYTF
TGCAGCGTTGTACAGGGGTACTATGGCTACACCTTC
>TRBD1|TRBV5-1|TRBJ2-2
CASSSHRGDGGELFF
TGCGCCAGCAGCTCGCACAGGGGGGATGGCGGGGAGCTGTTTTTT
>TRBD1|TRBV7-2|TRBJ1-5
CASSRRQGSSNQPQHF
TGTGCCAGCAGCCGACGACAGGGGTCGAGCAATCAGCCCCAGCATTTT
>NA|TRBV19|TRBJ1-5
CASSITLRWTVHQPQHF
TGTGCCAGTAGTATAACCCTTCGTTGGACAGTTCATCAGCCCCAGCATTTT
>NA|TRBV19|TRBJ1-3
CASSRGDINTIYF
TGTGCCAGTAGTAGGGGAGACATAAACACCATATATTTT
>TRBD2|TRBV4-2|TRBJ2-5
CASSQLAGEVETQYF
TGTGCCAGCAGCCAATTAGCGGGAGAGGTGGAGACCCAGTACTTC
>NA|TRBV5-1|TRBJ2-1
CASSLAAGSYNEQFF
TGCGCCAGCAGCTTGGCCGCGGGGTCCTACAATGAGCAGTTCTTC
>NA|TRBV2|TRBJ2-5
CASSPQQYQETQYF
TGTGCCAGCAGCCCCCAACAGTACCAAGAGACCCAGTACTTC
>NA|TRBV29-1|TRBJ1-1
CSVCISSDTEAFF
TGCAGCGTCTGTATTTCGTCGGACACTGAAGCTTTCTTT
>NA|TRBV18|TRBJ1-3
CASSPSSGPSGNTIYF
TGTGCCAGCTCACCAAGTTCAGGGCCCTCTGGAAACACCATATATTTT
>NA|TRBV9|TRBJ1-3
CASSVGMESSGNTIYF
TGTGCCAGCAGCGTGGGCATGGAATCCTCTGGAAACACCATATATTTT
>TRBD1|TRBV6-5|TRBJ2-7
CASTKQGDEQYF
TGTGCCAGCACCAAGCAGGGGGATGAGCAGTACTTC
>TRBD2|TRBV18|TRBJ2-3
CASSPLAGVGTDTQYF
TGTGCCAGCTCACCCTTGGCGGGGGTAGGCACAGATACGCAGTATTTT
>TRBD2|TRBV19|TRBJ2-2
CASSILGSGGLTGELFF
TGTGCCAGTAGCATCCTGGGTAGCGGGGGTTTAACCGGGGAGCTGTTTTTT